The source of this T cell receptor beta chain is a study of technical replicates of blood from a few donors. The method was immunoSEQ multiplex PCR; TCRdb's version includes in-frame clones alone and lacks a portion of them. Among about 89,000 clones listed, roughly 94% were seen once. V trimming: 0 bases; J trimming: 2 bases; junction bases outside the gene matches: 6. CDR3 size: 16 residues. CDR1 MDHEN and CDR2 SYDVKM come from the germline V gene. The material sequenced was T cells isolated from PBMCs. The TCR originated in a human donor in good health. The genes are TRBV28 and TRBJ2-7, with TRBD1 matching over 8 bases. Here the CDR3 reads CASSLWKGTGPYEQYF. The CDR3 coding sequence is TGTGCCAGCAGTTTATGGAAAGGGACAGGACCCTACGAGCAGTACTTC.